This is a list of T cell receptor beta chains from one sample in a study of post-analysis software for immune sequencing data. TCRdb recomputed calls from the PCR reads with MiXCR, one row per CDR3 protein. The sample lists 430,000 or so distinct CDR3 sequences, about 40% occurring once. Sequenced: blood. These receptors came from a girl aged 2 to 10 with multiple sclerosis. Each CDR3 is given with its conserved first and last residue. The D gene is left open where the match is weak. The size field is filled for only some rows; it gives once, few, many or a size class.

NA,few,TRBV5-1,TRBJ2-2,CASSLGVTNTGELFF,TGCGCCAGCAGCTTGGGGGTCACCAACACCGGGGAGCTGTTTTTT
NA,NA,TRBV7-2,TRBJ2-1,CASSSGWAARNEQFF,TGTGCCAGCAGCTCCGGGTGGGCAGCCAGAAATGAGCAGTTCTTC
NA,NA,TRBV12-3/TRBV12-4,TRBJ1-1,CASSPGQLMNTEAFF,TGTGCCAGCAGTCCCGGACAGCTAATGAACACTGAAGCTTTCTTT
TRBD2,NA,TRBV20-1,TRBJ2-1,CSALSGRSYNEQFF,TGCAGTGCTCTAAGCGGGAGGTCCTACAATGAGCAGTTCTTC
NA,few,TRBV4-3,TRBJ1-2,CASSQDLDESTYGYTF,TGCGCCAGCAGCCAAGACTTGGATGAGAGCACTTATGGCTACACCTTC
TRBD2,few,TRBV29-1,TRBJ2-5,CSTNRGVWETQYF,TGCAGCACCAATCGGGGGGTATGGGAGACCCAGTACTTC
NA,few,TRBV28,TRBJ2-1,CASSLLGASYNEQFF,TGTGCCAGCAGTTTATTGGGGGCTTCCTACAATGAGCAGTTCTTC
TRBD2,NA,TRBV5-8,TRBJ2-7,CASSNRGGEFYEQYF,TGTGCCAGCAGCAACCGGGGGGGGGAATTTTACGAGCAGTACTTC
TRBD2,few,TRBV10-2,TRBJ2-7,CASRGTRFVYEQYF,TGCGCCAGCAGAGGGACTAGGTTCGTCTACGAGCAGTACTTC
TRBD2,NA,TRBV12-5,TRBJ2-1,CASGSRLAGPYNEQFF,TGTGCTAGTGGTTCCCGACTAGCGGGACCTTACAATGAGCAGTTCTTC
NA,NA,TRBV6-5,TRBJ1-2,CASSYDGLLWQTYGYTF,TGTGCCAGCAGTTACGACGGCCTCTTATGGCAAACTTATGGCTACACCTTC
NA,NA,TRBV28,TRBJ1-2,CASGMGTTNYGYTF,TGTGCCAGCGGTATGGGGACAACTAACTATGGCTACACCTTC
NA,NA,TRBV6-5,TRBJ2-2,CASSYYGTGELFF,TGTGCCAGCAGTTACTACGGGACCGGGGAGCTGTTTTTT
NA,NA,TRBV20-1,TRBJ1-2,CSALWQGGIGYTF,TGCAGTGCCCTATGGCAGGGTGGTATCGGCTACACCTTC